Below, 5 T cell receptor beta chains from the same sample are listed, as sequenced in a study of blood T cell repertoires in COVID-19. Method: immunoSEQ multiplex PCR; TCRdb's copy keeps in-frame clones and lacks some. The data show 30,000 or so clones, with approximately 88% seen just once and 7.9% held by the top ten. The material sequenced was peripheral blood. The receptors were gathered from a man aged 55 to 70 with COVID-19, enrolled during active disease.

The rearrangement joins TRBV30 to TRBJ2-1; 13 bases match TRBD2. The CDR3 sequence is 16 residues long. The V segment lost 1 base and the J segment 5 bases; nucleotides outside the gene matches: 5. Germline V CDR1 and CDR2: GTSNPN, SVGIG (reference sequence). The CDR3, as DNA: TGTGCCTGGAGTGGGACTAGCGGGAGAGGGAACAATGAGCAGTTCTTC. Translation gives CAWSGTSGRGNNEQFF.

The CDR3 bases are TGTGCCAGCAGCCAAGGACTAGGTGGAGGTGAGCAGTTCTTC. Translating it yields CASSQGLGGGEQFF. The gene calls are TRBV3-1 (or the pseudogene TRBV3-2) and TRBJ2-1; TRBD2 might be the D (6 bases). CDR1 LGHDT and CDR2 YNNKEL come from the germline V gene (reference sequence). The CDR3 is 14 amino acids. Trimming cost V 1 base and J 9 bases, with 13 bases left between them.

The CDR3 here is CAWSLGAQVGAFF. Written as DNA, the CDR3 is TGTGCCTGGAGTCTGGGGGCCCAGGTCGGCGCTTTCTTT. The gene calls are TRBV30 and TRBJ1-1, with a possible D match to TRBD1 (6 bases). From germline, CDR1 is GTSNPN and CDR2 SVGIG (reference sequence). Trimming removed 2 bases at V and 11 bases at J, with 18 bases between. The CDR3 loop spans 13 amino acids. The variable domain in full, completed from reference TRBV30 and TRBJ1-1, reads SQTIHQWPATLVQPVGSPLSLECTVEGTSNPNLYWYRQAAGRGLQLLFYSVGIGQISSEVPQNLSASRPQDRQFILSSKKLLLSDSGFYLCAWSLGAQVGAFFGQGTRLTVV.

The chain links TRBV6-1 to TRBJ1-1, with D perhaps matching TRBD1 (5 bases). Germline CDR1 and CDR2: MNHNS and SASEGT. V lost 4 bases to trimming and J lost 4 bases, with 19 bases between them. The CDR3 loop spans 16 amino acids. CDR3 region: CASSAEAPGVGTEAFF. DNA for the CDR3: TGTGCCAGCAGTGCTGAGGCCCCGGGGGTAGGCACTGAAGCTTTCTTT.

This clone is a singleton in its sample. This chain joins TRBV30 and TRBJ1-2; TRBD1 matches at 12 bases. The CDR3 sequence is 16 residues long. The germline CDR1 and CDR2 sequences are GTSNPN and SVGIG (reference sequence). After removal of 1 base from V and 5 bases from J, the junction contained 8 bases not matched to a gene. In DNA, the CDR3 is TGTGCCTGGAGTGGTTCCGGGACAGGGGGCTGGTATGGCTACACCTTC. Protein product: CAWSGSGTGGWYGYTF.